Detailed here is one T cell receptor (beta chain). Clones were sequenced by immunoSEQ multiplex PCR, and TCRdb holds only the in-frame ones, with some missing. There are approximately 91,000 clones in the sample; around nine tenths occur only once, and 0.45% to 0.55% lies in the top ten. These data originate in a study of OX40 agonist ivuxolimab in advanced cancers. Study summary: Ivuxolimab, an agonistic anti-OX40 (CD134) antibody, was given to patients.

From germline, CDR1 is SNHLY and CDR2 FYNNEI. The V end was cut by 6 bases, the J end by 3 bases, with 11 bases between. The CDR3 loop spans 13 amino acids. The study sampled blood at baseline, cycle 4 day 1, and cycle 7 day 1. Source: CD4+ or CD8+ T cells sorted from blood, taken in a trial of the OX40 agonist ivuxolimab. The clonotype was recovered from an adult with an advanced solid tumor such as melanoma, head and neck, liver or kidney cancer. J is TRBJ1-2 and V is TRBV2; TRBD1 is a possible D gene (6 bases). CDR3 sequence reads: CASSLQGHYGYTF. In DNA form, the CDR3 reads TGTGCCAGCAGCTTACAGGGACACTATGGCTACACCTTC.